This TCR beta chain was sequenced during a study of early T cells in non-severe SARS-CoV-2 infection. Study-level points and caveats: VDJdb matching favored anti-spike CD8 responses, missing private and CD4 specificities.

The CDR3 extends over 17 amino acids. Germline V lookup: CDR1 MDHEN, CDR2 SYDVKM. V lost 3 bases and J lost 2; bases outside the gene matches: 10. cDNA molecules, individually, were tagged with unique molecular identifiers. MiXCR, applied by TCRdb to the 5' RACE reads, yields one record per CDR3 protein. Of roughly 81,000 distinct CDR3 sequences in the sample, over 10% were seen once. This clonotype was detected many times. The antigen remains undetermined. This receptor was identified in an adult who was a healthcare worker with PCR-confirmed SARS-CoV-2 infection or an uninfected control (not recorded which). The material sequenced was whole blood. The rearrangement links TRBV28 to TRBJ1-1, with 9 bases that match TRBD1. This CDR3 is CASSFWLQGARNTEAFF. CDR3 coding DNA: TGTGCCAGCAGTTTCTGGTTACAGGGGGCAAGAAACACTGAAGCTTTCTTT.